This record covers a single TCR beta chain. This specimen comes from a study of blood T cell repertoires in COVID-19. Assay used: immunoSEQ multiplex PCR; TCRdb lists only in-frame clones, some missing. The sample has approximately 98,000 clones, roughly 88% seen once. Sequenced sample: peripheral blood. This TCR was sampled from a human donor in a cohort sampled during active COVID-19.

The CDR3 here is CASSPIWDRVINEQFF. The CDR3 DNA follows: TGTGCCAGCAGTCCGATCTGGGACAGGGTCATCAATGAGCAGTTCTTC. The chain combines TRBV28 with TRBJ2-1; 9 bases align to TRBD1. V gave up 5 bases and J gave up 6 bases; unmatched junction bases: 11. This CDR3 has 16 residues. CDR1 MDHEN and CDR2 SYDVKM come from the germline V gene.